This T cell receptor (beta chain) was observed in a study of blood T cell repertoires in COVID-19. The wider study: Some COVID-19 samples were acute and others convalescent; all came from the United States, Italy and Spain. PBMCs, B-cell-depleted T cells, or T cells provided the cDNA or gDNA that made up the material.

Clones were sequenced by immunoSEQ multiplex PCR, and TCRdb holds only the in-frame ones, with some missing. In the table there are about 390,000 clones, 85% to 90% of which are singletons. The CDR3 totals 15 residues. CDR1 is SNHLY, CDR2 FYNNEI, per germline. V was trimmed by 1 base and J by 8 bases, leaving 14 bases between them. Participants came from about two dozen US areas, aged about 18 to 95 years. Material: PBMCs or T cells enriched from blood (not recorded which). The chain employs TRBV2 and TRBJ1-4; no firm D call. The source is a woman between 45 and 65 years old who had recovered from COVID-19. The CDR3 DNA reads TGTGCCAGCAGTGAAGGCCGCCAGTTCTTAGAAAAACTGTTTTTT. This gives the protein CASSEGRQFLEKLFF.